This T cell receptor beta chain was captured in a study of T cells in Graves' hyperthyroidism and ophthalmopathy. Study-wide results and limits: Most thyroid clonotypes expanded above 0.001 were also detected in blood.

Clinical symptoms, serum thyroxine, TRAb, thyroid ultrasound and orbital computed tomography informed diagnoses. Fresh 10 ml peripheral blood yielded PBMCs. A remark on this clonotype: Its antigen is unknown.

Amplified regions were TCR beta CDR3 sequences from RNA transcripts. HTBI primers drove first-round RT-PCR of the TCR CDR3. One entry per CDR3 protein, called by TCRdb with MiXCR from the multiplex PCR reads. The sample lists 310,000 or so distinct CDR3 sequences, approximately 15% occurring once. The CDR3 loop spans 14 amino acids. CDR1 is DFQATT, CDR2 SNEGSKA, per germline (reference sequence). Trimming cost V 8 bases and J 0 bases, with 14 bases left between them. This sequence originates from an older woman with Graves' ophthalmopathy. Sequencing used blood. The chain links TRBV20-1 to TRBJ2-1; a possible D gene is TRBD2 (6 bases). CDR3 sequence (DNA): TGCAGTAGCGATAGCGGAGGCTCCTACAATGAGCAGTTCTTC. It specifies CSSDSGGSYNEQFF.